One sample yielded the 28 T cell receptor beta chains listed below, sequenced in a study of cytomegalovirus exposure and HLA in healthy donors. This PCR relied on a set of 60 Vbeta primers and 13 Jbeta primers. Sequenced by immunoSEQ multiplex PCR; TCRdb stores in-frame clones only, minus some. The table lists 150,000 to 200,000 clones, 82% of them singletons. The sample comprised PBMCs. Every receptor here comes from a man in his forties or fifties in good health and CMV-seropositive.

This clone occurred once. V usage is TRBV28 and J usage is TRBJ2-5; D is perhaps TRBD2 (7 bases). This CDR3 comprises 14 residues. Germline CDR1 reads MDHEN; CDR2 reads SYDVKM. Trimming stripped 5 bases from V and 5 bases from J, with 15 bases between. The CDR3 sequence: CASSIGGGKETQYF. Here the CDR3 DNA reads TGTGCCAGCAGTATAGGGGGGGGTAAGGAGACCCAGTACTTC. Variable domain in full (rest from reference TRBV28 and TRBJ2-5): DVKVTQSSRYLVKRTGEKVFLECVQDMDHENMFWYRQDPGLGLRLIYFSYDVKMKEKGDIPEGYSVSREKKERFSLILESASTNQTSMYLCASSIGGGKETQYFGPGTRLLVL.

CDR3 nucleotide sequence: TGTGCCAGCAGTTTCATGGTAGGGGATCAGCCCCAGCATTTT. Translation: CASSFMVGDQPQHF. The chain carries TRBV28 and TRBJ1-5; the D gene is possibly TRBD1 (5 bases). Per germline, CDR1 MDHEN and CDR2 SYDVKM. The CDR3 has 14 residues. V was trimmed by 3 bases and J by 5 bases, leaving 11 bases between them.

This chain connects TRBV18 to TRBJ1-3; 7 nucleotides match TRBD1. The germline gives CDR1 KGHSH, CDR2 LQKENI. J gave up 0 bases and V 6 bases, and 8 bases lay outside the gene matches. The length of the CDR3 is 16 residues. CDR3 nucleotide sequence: TGTGCCAGCTCCCCCAGCAGGGGGACCTCTGGAAACACCATATATTTT. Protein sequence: CASSPSRGTSGNTIYF.

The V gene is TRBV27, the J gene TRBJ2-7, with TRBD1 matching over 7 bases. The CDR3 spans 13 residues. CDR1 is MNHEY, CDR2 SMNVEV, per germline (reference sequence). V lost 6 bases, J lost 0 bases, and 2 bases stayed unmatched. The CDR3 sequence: CASSRDSSYEQYF. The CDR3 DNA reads TGTGCCAGCAGCCGGGACAGCTCCTACGAGCAGTACTTC.

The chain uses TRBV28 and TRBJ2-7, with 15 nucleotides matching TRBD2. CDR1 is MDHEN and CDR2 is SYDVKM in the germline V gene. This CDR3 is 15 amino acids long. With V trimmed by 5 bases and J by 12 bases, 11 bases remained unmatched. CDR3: CASSLPRTSGRAPYF. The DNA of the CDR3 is TGTGCCAGCAGTCTCCCTAGGACTAGCGGGAGGGCCCCGTACTTC. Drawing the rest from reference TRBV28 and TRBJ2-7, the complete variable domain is DVKVTQSSRYLVKRTGEKVFLECVQDMDHENMFWYRQDPGLGLRLIYFSYDVKMKEKGDIPEGYSVSREKKERFSLILESASTNQTSMYLCASSLPRTSGRAPYFGPGTRLTVT.

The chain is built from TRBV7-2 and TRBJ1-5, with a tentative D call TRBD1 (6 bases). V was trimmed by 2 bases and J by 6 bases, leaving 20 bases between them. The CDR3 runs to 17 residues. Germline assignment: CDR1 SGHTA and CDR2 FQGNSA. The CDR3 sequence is CASSLKTGLWGSQPQHF. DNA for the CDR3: TGTGCCAGCAGCTTAAAAACAGGGCTATGGGGCAGTCAGCCCCAGCATTTT. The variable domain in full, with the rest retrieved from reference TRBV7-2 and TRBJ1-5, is GAGVSQSPSNKVTEKGKDVELRCDPISGHTALYWYRQSLGQGLEFLIYFQGNSAPDKSGLPSDRFSAERTGGSVSTLTIQRTQQEDSAVYLCASSLKTGLWGSQPQHFGDGTRLSIL.

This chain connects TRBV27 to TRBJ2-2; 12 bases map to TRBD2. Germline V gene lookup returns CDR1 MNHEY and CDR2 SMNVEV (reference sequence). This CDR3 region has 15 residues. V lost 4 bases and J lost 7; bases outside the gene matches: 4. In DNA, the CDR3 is TGTGCCAGCAGTTCTAGCGGGAGGGCGAACGGGGAGCTGTTTTTT. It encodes CASSSSGRANGELFF.

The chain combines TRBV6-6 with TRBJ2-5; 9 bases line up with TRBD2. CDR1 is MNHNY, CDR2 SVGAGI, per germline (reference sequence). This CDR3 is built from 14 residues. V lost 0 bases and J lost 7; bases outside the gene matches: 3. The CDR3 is CASSYSLAGVTQYF. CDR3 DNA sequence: TGTGCCAGCAGTTACTCGTTAGCGGGGGTGACCCAGTACTTC.

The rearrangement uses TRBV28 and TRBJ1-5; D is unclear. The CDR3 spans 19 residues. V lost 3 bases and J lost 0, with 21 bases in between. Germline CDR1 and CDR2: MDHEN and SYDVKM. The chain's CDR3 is CASSFRTMSSVGSNQPQHF. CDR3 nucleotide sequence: TGTGCCAGCAGTTTTCGCACTATGTCCTCAGTGGGTAGCAATCAGCCCCAGCATTTT.

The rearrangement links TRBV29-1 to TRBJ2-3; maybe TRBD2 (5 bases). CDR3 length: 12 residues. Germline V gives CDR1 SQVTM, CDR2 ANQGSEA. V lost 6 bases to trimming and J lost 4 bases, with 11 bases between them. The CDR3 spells CSVPSGSDTQYF. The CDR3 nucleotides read TGCAGCGTGCCCTCGGGGTCAGATACGCAGTATTTT.

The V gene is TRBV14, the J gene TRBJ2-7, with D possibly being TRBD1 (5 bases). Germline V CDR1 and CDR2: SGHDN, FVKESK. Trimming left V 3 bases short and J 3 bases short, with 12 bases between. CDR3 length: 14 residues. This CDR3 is CASSQVAGIYEQYF. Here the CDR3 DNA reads TGTGCCAGCAGCCAGGTAGCAGGGATCTACGAGCAGTACTTC.

The CDR3 spells CASSLFPLGGHLNTEAFF. The CDR3 DNA reads as TGTGCCAGCAGCTTATTCCCCCTCGGCGGACACTTGAACACTGAAGCTTTCTTT. V is TRBV7-9 and J is TRBJ1-1; D might be TRBD1 (5 bases). The CDR3 totals 18 residues. In germline, CDR1 is SEHNR, CDR2 FQNEAQ (reference sequence). Trimming took 2 bases from V and 0 from J, leaving 19 bases between them.

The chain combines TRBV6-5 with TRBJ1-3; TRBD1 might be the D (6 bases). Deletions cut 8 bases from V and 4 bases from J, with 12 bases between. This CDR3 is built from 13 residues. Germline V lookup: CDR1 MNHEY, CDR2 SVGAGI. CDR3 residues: CASQGSGGNTIYF. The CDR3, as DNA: TGTGCCAGCCAGGGGTCAGGAGGAAACACCATATATTTT.

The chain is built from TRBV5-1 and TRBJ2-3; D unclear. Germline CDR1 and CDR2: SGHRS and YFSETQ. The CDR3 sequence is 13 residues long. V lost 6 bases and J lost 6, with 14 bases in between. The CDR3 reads CASTYPNSDTQYF. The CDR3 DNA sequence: TGCGCCAGCACCTACCCGAATTCGGATACGCAGTATTTT. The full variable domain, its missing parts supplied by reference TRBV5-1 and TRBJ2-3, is KAGVTQTPRYLIKTRGQQVTLSCSPISGHRSVSWYQQTPGQGLQFLFEYFSETQRNKGNFPGRFSGRQFSNSRSEMNVSTLELGDSALYLCASTYPNSDTQYFGPGTRLTVL.

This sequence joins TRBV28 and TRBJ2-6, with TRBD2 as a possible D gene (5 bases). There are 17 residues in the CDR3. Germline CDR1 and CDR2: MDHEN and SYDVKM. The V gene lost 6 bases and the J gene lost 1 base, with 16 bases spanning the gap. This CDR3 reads CASRPEVGISGANVLTF. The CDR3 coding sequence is TGTGCCAGCAGGCCCGAGGTCGGGATATCTGGGGCCAACGTCCTGACTTTC.

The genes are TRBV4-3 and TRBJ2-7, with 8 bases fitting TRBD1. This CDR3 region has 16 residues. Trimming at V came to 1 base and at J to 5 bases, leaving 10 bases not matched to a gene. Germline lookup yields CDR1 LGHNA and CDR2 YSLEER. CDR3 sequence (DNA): TGCGCCAGCAGCCAAGTTGGCGAGGGACAGGCCGACGAGCAGTACTTC. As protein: CASSQVGEGQADEQYF.

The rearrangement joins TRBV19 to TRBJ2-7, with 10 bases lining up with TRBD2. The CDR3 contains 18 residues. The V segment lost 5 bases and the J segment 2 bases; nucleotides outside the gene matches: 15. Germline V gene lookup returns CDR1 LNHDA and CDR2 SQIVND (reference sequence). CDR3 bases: TGTGCCAGTAGTCCGGGGACTAGCGTGCTAACTTCCACCTACGAGCAGTACTTC. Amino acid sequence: CASSPGTSVLTSTYEQYF.

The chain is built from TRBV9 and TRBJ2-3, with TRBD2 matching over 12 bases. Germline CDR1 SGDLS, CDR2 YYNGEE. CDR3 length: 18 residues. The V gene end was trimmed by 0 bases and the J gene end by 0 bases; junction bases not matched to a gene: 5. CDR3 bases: TGTGCCAGCAGCGTAGGGCTAGCGGGGGGGATAAGCACAGATACGCAGTATTTT. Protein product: CASSVGLAGGISTDTQYF.

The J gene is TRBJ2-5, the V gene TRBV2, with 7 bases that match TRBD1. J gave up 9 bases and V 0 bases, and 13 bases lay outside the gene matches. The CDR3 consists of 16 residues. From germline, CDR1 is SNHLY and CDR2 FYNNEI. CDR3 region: CASSEAWDSRSGAQYF. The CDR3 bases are TGTGCCAGCAGTGAAGCATGGGACAGTCGTTCCGGGGCCCAGTACTTC.

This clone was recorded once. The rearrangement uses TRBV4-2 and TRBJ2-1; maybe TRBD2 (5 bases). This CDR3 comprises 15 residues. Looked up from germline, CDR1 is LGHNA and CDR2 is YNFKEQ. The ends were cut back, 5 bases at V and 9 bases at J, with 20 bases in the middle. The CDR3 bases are TGTGCCAGCAGCACCCGCGACTATACCCCTCTTGAGCAGTTCTTC. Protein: CASSTRDYTPLEQFF.

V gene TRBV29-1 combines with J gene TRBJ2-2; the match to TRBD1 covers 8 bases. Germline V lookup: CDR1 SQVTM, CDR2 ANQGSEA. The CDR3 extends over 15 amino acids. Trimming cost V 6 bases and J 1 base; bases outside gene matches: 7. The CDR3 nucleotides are TGCAGCGTGGATCCCGGGACAGGGAACACCGGGGAGCTGTTTTTT. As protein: CSVDPGTGNTGELFF.

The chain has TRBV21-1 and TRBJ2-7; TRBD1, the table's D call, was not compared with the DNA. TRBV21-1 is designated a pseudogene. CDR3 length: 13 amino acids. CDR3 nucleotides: TGTGCCAGCAGAAGACAGAGCTCCTACGAGCAGTACTTC. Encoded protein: CASRRQSSYEQYF.

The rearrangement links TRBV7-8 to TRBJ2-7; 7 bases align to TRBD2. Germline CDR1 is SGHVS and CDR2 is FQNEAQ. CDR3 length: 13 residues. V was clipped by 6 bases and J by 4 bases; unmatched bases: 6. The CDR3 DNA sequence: TGTGCCAGCAGTTGGGGGGGGGATTACGAGCAGTACTTC. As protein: CASSWGGDYEQYF.

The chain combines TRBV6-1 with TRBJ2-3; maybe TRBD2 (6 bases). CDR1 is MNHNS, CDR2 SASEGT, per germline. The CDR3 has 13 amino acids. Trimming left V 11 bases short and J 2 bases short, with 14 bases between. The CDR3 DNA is TGTGCCGCCGCTCGCGGGAACACAGATACGCAGTATTTT. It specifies CAAARGNTDTQYF.

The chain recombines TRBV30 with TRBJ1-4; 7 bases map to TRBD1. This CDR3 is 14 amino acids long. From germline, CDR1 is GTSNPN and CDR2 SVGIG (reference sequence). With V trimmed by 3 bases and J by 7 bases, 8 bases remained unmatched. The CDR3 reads CAWRLRTGIEKLFF. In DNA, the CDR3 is TGTGCCTGGAGGCTGCGGACAGGCATTGAAAAACTGTTTTTT.

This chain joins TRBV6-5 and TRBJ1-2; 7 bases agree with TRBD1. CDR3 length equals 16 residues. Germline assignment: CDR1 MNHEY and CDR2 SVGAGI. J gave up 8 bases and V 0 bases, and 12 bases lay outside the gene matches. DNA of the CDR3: TGTGCCAGCAGTTACTCGCGCGCAGACAGGGAAAACGGCTACACCTTC. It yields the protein CASSYSRADRENGYTF.

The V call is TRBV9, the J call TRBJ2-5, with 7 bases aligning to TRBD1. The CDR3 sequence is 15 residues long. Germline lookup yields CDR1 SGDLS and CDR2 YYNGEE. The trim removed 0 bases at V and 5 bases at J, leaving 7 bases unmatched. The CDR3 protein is CASSVDEGAWETQYF. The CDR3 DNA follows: TGTGCCAGCAGCGTAGATGAGGGGGCTTGGGAGACCCAGTACTTC.

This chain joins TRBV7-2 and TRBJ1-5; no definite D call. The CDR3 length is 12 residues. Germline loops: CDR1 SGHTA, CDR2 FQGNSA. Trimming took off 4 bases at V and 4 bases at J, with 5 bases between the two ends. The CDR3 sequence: CASSSNNQPQHF. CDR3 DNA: TGTGCCAGCAGCTCTAATAATCAGCCCCAGCATTTT.